This TCR beta chain was sequenced for a study of blood T cell repertoires in COVID-19. On the study more broadly: Nucleic acid was either cDNA or gDNA, and it came from T cells, B-cell-depleted T cells, or PBMCs.

The assay was immunoSEQ multiplex PCR, and TCRdb's table has in-frame clones only and misses some. The top ten hold 2.5% to 3% of the sample, which has 250,000 or so clones, 80% to 95% seen once. This clone was found a few times. The cohort comprised adults aged 18 to 89 years residing in approximately 25 US areas. Cohorts were determined from participant-reported clinical history. Source material: PBMCs or T cells enriched from blood (not recorded which). The origin of this receptor is a man aged 35 to 55 who had been exposed to COVID-19.

CDR3 bases: TGCGCCAGCAGCCAAGATGTAAGACAGGGGAGCTCCTACAATGAGCAGTTCTTC. As protein: CASSQDVRQGSSYNEQFF. This sequence joins TRBV4-3 and TRBJ2-1, with 8 bases lining up with TRBD1. There are 18 residues in the CDR3. The germline V gene encodes CDR1 LGHNA and CDR2 YSLEER. With V trimmed by 0 bases and J by 0 bases, 7 bases remained unmatched.